The T cell receptor beta chain described here comes from a study of OX40 agonist ivuxolimab in advanced cancers. Study context: An agonistic human IgG2 monoclonal antibody against OX40 (CD134) was given. Averaging roughly 60 years in age, with a range of about 23 to 79, the cohort was approximately 83% male.

The CDR3 sequence is 15 residues long. Trimming took 1 base from V and 0 from J, leaving 7 bases between them. Germline V gives CDR1 LGHNA, CDR2 YNFKEQ. The repertoire was sequenced with immunoSEQ multiplex PCR; TCRdb's copy has only in-frame clones and lacks some. The table has about 99,000 clones, roughly 95% seen once; the top ten hold roughly 2%. The material sequenced was CD4+ or CD8+ T cells sorted from blood, taken in a trial of the OX40 agonist ivuxolimab. The receptor was derived from an adult with an advanced solid tumor such as melanoma, head and neck, liver or kidney cancer. This chain uses TRBV4-2 with TRBJ1-5; D gene uncertain. This CDR3 reads CASSQASNSNQPQHF. The CDR3 DNA reads TGTGCCAGCAGCCAAGCCAGTAATAGCAATCAGCCCCAGCATTTT.